The 17 T cell receptor beta chains below all came from one sample that was sequenced in a study of resident and recirculating memory T cells in vitiligo (dated by TCRdb to 2017 to 2018). The library was made by the immunoSEQ multiplex PCR assay. This immuneACCESS table, as held by TCRdb, lists in-frame sequences with V and J called but not all clones. Of the missing ones, under half trace to an unresolved V gene in checked studies; the others have no known cause. The sample table records roughly 76,000 clones; more than 85% of these occur just once. The leading ten clones occupy more than 4% of the sample. Sequences were obtained from blood. The origin of the receptors is a male donor with vitiligo.

V gene TRBV18 combines with J gene TRBJ2-5; 8 bases match TRBD1. The CDR3 has 19 residues. Germline-derived CDR1 and CDR2 are KGHSH and LQKENI. The J segment lost 8 bases and the V segment lost 3 bases, leaving 23 bases of the junction unmatched. The CDR3 sequence: CASSPKTEARQGRQGTQYF. The CDR3 DNA reads TGTGCCAGCTCACCGAAGACGGAGGCGCGACAGGGGCGACAGGGAACCCAGTACTTC. Full variable domain (rest looked up from reference TRBV18 and TRBJ2-5): NAGVMQNPRHLVRRRGQEARLRCSPMKGHSHVYWYRQLPEEGLKFMVYLQKENIIDESGMPKERFSAEFPKEGPSILRIQQVVRGDSAAYFCASSPKTEARQGRQGTQYFGPGTRLLVL.

The J gene is TRBJ2-7, the V gene TRBV7-9; TRBD1 matches at 9 bases. This CDR3 is built from 15 residues. V lost 5 bases, J lost 5 bases, and 10 bases stayed unmatched. Per the germline V gene, CDR1 is SEHNR and CDR2 is FQNEAQ (reference sequence). CDR3 loop: CASSVYGTGSNEQYF. CDR3 sequence (DNA): TGTGCCAGCAGCGTCTACGGGACAGGGTCCAACGAGCAGTACTTC. The variable domain in full, completed from reference TRBV7-9 and TRBJ2-7, reads DTGVSQNPRHKITKRGQNVTFRCDPISEHNRLYWYRQTLGQGPEFLTYFQNEAQLEKSRLLSDRFSAERPKGSFSTLEIQRTEQGDSAMYLCASSVYGTGSNEQYFGPGTRLTVT.

This chain links TRBV4-3 with TRBJ1-4, with no clear D. The CDR3 contains 13 residues. The germline CDR1 and CDR2 sequences are LGHNA and YSLEER. With 0 bases removed from V and 12 bases from J, the gap between germline ends came to 11 bases. The CDR3, as DNA: TGCGCCAGCAGCCAAGATAAAAGGGAGGAACTGTTTTTT. This gives the protein CASSQDKREELFF.

The chain recombines TRBV7-2 with TRBJ2-7; no clear D. Trimming took off 1 base at V and 3 bases at J, with 4 bases between the two ends. The CDR3 totals 12 residues. Germline V CDR1 and CDR2: SGHTA, FQGNSA. CDR3 loop: CASSLDNYEQYF. The CDR3 DNA is TGTGCCAGCAGCTTAGACAACTACGAGCAGTACTTC.

About this clone itself: One end of the junction is discordant with germline, which a read error may explain. The chain couples TRBV28 to TRBJ1-4; no firm D call. This CDR3 has 12 residues. Germline loops: CDR1 MDHEN, CDR2 SYDVKM. CDR3 residues: CGSGQVNEKLFF. CDR3 nucleotide sequence: TGTGGCAGCGGGCAGGTTAATGAAAAACTGTTTTTT.

This chain joins TRBV27 and TRBJ2-2; 7 bases line up with TRBD1. The CDR3 has 15 residues. Unmatched junction bases numbered 11, after V lost 7 bases and J lost 6 bases. Germline loops: CDR1 MNHEY, CDR2 SMNVEV (reference sequence). CDR3 loop: CASTFRTGLAGELFF. DNA of the CDR3: TGTGCCAGCACCTTCCGGACAGGCCTCGCCGGGGAGCTGTTTTTT.

This chain connects TRBV6-5 to TRBJ2-2; D is ambiguous. This CDR3 contains 13 residues. Between the trimmed V and J ends, which lost 7 bases and 1 base, there was a span of 7 bases. Per germline, CDR1 MNHEY and CDR2 SVGAGI. CDR3 loop: CASNSGNTGELFF. The CDR3 nucleotides are TGTGCCAGCAATAGTGGGAACACCGGGGAGCTGTTTTTT.

J is TRBJ1-2 and V is TRBV9; unclear D gene. V shed 4 bases and J shed 0 bases, with 13 bases lying between them. Germline V CDR1 and CDR2: SGDLS, YYNGEE. The CDR3 sequence is 15 residues long. The CDR3 DNA follows: TGTGCCAGCAGCCCTGGAGGAAAATCTAACTATGGCTACACCTTC. This encodes CASSPGGKSNYGYTF.

This clone was picked up one time. The V gene is TRBV19, the J gene TRBJ2-4; 10 bases are shared with TRBD2. Germline loops: CDR1 LNHDA, CDR2 SQIVND (reference sequence). The CDR3 contains 19 residues. The V segment lost 1 base and the J segment 2 bases; nucleotides outside the gene matches: 11. CDR3 in DNA: TGTGCCAGTAGTATAGCCGGGACTAGCGCGTTGGGGTCCAAAAACATTCAGTACTTC. Protein: CASSIAGTSALGSKNIQYF.

The chain carries TRBV13 and TRBJ2-3; D is undetermined. V was clipped by 6 bases and J by 0 bases, with 10 bases between them. Germline loops: CDR1 PRHDT, CDR2 FYEKMQ (reference sequence). This CDR3 region has 14 residues. The CDR3, as DNA: TGTGCCAGCAGAGCCCTCTCTAGCACAGATACGCAGTATTTT. Amino acid sequence: CASRALSSTDTQYF.

By sample fraction, this clone is medium-sized. The chain links TRBV5-1 to TRBJ1-1; D perhaps matches TRBD1 (6 bases). V lost 5 bases, J lost 3 bases, and 20 bases lay in between. The CDR3 is 16 amino acids. Germline V gives CDR1 SGHRS, CDR2 YFSETQ. The CDR3 bases are TGCGCCAGCAGTTTAAAAGGGGGGGCGAGGGACACTGAAGCTTTCTTT. This codes for CASSLKGGARDTEAFF.

This clone was seen a single time. The V gene is TRBV4-3, the J gene TRBJ2-3; D possibly corresponds to TRBD2 (6 bases). V was trimmed by 5 bases and J by 1 base, leaving 10 bases between them. This CDR3 comprises 14 residues. Per germline, CDR1 LGHNA and CDR2 YSLEER. CDR3 nucleotides: TGCGCCAGCAGCTCAGGAGGGGGCACAGATACGCAGTATTTT. Protein: CASSSGGGTDTQYF.

The chain recombines TRBV5-5 with TRBJ1-5; possible D gene TRBD1, 6 bases. Germline assignment: CDR1 SGHKS and CDR2 YYEKEE (reference sequence). This CDR3 contains 12 residues. Trimming removed 1 base from V and 7 bases from J, with 6 bases in between. As DNA, the CDR3 is TGTGCCAGCAGCTTGCAGGGGCAGCCCCAGCATTTT. This encodes CASSLQGQPQHF.

V is TRBV7-8 and J is TRBJ2-7, with 7 bases aligning to TRBD1. Looked up from germline, CDR1 is SGHVS and CDR2 is FQNEAQ. Unmatched junction bases numbered 6, after V lost 3 bases and J lost 1 base. CDR3 length: 15 amino acids. The CDR3, as DNA: TGTGCCAGCAGCTTTACCGGGACAGCTTCCTACGAGCAGTACTTC. Residues: CASSFTGTASYEQYF.

This rearrangement joins TRBV4-1 to TRBJ2-3, with TRBD2 matching over 11 bases. V lost 5 bases, J lost 1 base, and 8 bases stayed unmatched. CDR3 length: 17 amino acids. The germline V gene encodes CDR1 MGHRA and CDR2 YSYEKL. CDR3 region: CASSKIVSGGGTDTQYF. The CDR3 DNA sequence: TGCGCCAGCAGCAAAATAGTTAGCGGGGGGGGCACAGATACGCAGTATTTT.

The rearrangement links TRBV27 to TRBJ1-3; D ambiguous. Germline CDR1 is MNHEY and CDR2 is SMNVEV (reference sequence). With 2 bases removed from V and 2 bases from J, the gap between germline ends came to 22 bases. This CDR3 has 19 amino acids. The CDR3 here is CASSLRRAGRGLAGNTIYF. CDR3 nucleotides: TGTGCCAGCAGTTTAAGGCGTGCGGGTAGAGGCCTGGCTGGAAACACCATATATTTT.

V gene TRBV7-9 combines with J gene TRBJ1-1; a weak D match, TRBD1 (6 bases). Germline lookup yields CDR1 SEHNR and CDR2 FQNEAQ (reference sequence). V lost 1 base and J lost 6, with 18 bases in between. The CDR3 is 16 residues long. CDR3 in DNA: TGTGCCAGCAGCTTAGAAGGCTCAGGGAGGGGGGCTGAAGCTTTCTTT. Encoded protein: CASSLEGSGRGAEAFF.